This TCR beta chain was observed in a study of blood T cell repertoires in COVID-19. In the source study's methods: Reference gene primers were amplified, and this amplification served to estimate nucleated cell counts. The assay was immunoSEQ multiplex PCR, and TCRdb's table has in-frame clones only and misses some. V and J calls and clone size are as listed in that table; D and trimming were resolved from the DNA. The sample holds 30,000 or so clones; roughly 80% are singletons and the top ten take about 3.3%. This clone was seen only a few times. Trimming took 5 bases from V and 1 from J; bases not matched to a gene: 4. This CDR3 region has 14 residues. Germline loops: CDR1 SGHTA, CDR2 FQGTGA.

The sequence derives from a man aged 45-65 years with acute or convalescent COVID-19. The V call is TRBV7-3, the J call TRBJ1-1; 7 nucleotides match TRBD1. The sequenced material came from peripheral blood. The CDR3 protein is CASSKTGKNTEAFF. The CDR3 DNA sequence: TGTGCCAGCAGCAAGACAGGGAAGAACACTGAAGCTTTCTTT.